This T cell receptor beta chain was retrieved from a study of graft-versus-host responses after intestinal transplantation. Across the whole study: Following induction with anti-thymocyte globulin, all recipients were given tacrolimus and steroids for two to three years.

Germline CDR1 reads SGHVS; CDR2 reads FNYEAQ. The CDR3 has 16 residues. Between the trimmed V and J ends, which lost 1 base and 2 bases, there was a span of 11 bases. About this clone: The antigen remains unidentified.

The repertoire was sequenced with immunoSEQ multiplex PCR; TCRdb's copy has only in-frame clones and lacks some. The table shows more than 95,000 clones, with approximately 90% occurring only once. The genes are TRBV7-6 and TRBJ2-2; D gene unclear. This sequence originates from a human donor who received an intestinal transplant. The input for sequencing was unstimulated CD4+ T cells sorted from spleen or lymph node cells, taken before intestinal transplant. Here the CDR3 reads CASSLGARQNTGELFF. Here the CDR3 DNA reads TGTGCCAGCAGCTTAGGGGCCAGACAAAACACCGGGGAGCTGTTTTTT.